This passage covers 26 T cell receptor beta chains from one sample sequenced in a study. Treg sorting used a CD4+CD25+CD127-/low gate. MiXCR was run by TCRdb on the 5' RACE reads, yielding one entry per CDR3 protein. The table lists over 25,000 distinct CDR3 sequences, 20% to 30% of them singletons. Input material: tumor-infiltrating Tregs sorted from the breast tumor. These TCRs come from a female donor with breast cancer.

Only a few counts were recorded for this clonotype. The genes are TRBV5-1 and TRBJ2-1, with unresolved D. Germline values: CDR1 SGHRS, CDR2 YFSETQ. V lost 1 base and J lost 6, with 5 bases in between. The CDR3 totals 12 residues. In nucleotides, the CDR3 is TGCGCCAGCAGCTTGATGGGCAATGAGCAGTTCTTC. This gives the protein CASSLMGNEQFF.

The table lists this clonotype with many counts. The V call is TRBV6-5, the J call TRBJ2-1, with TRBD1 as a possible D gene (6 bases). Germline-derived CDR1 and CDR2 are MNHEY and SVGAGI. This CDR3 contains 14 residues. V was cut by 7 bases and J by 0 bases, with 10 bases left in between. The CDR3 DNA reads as TGTGCCAGCAAAAGGGGGAGCTCCTACAATGAGCAGTTCTTC. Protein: CASKRGSSYNEQFF.

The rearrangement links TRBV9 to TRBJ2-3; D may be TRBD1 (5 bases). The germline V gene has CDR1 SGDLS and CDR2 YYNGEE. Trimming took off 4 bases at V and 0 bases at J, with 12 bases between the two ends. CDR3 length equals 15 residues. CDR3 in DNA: TGTGCCAGCAGCCTAAACAGGTTTAGCACAGATACGCAGTATTTT. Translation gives CASSLNRFSTDTQYF.

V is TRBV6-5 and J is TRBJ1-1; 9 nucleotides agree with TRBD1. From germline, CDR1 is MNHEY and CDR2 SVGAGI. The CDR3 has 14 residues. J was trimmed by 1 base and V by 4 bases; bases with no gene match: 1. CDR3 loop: CASSLQGANTEAFF. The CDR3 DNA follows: TGTGCCAGCAGTTTACAGGGGGCGAACACTGAAGCTTTCTTT.

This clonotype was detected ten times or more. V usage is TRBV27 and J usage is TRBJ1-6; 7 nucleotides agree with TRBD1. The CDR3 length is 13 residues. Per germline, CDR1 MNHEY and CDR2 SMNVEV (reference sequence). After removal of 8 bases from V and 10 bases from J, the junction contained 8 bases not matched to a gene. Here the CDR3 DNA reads TGTGCCAGCGCAGGGACAGTGGGGTCACCCCTCCACTTT. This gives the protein CASAGTVGSPLHF.

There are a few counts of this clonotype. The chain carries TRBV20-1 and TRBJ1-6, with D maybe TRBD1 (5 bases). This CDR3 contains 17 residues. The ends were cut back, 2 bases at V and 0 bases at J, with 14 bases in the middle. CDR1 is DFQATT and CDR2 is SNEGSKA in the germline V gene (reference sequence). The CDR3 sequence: CSARSTELSSYNSPLHF. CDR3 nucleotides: TGCAGTGCTAGATCGACAGAACTTAGCTCCTATAATTCACCCCTCCACTTT.

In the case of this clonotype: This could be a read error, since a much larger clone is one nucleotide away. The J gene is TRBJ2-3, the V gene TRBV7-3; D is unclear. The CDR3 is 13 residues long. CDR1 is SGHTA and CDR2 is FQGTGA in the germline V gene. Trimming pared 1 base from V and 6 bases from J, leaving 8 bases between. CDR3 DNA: TGTGCCAGCAGCTTAATCTCGACTGATACGCAGTATTTT. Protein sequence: CASSLISTDTQYF.

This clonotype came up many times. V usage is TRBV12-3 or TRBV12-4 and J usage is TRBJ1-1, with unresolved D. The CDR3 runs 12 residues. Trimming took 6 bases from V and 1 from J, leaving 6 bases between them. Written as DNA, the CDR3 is TGTGCCAGCAGAAAAGAGAACACTGAAGCTTTCTTT. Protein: CASRKENTEAFF.

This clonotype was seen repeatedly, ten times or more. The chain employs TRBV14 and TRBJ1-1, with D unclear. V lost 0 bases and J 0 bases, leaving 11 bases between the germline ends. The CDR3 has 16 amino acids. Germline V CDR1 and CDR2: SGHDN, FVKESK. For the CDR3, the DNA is TGTGCCAGCAGCCAAGATCTCCACCTCATGAACACTGAAGCTTTCTTT. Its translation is CASSQDLHLMNTEAFF.

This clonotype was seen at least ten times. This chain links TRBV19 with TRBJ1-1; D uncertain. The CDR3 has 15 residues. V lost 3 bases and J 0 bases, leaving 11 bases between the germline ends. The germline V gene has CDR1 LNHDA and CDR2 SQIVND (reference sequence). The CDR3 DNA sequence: TGTGCCAGTAGTATGTGGGGAGGCCTGAACACTGAAGCTTTCTTT. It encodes CASSMWGGLNTEAFF.

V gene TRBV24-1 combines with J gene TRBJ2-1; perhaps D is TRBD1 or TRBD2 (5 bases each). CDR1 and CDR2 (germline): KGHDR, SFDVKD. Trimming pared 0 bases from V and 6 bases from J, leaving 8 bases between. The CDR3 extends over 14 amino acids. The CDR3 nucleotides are TGTGCCACCAGTGATTTGAGGGGACCCAATGAGCAGTTCTTC. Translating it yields CATSDLRGPNEQFF.

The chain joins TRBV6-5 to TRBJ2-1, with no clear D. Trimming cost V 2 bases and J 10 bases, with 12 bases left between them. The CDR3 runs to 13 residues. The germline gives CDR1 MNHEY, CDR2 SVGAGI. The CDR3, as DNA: TGTGCCAGCAGTTACGGGGAAAGTCAGGAGCAGTTCTTC. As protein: CASSYGESQEQFF.

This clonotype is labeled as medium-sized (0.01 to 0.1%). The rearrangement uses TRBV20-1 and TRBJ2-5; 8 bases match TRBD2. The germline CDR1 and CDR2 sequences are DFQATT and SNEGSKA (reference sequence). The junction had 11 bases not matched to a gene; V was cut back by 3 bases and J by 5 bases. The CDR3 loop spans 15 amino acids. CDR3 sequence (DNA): TGCAGTGCTAGCCCTACCACTAGCGGCTGGGAGACCCAGTACTTC. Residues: CSASPTTSGWETQYF.

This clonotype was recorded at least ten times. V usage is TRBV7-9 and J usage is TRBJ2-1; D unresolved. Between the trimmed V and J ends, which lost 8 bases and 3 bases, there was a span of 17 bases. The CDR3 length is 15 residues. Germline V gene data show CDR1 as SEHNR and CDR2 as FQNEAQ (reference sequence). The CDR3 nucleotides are TGTGCCAGCTCTCTGGGGATAGGTAGCTACAATGAGCAGTTCTTC. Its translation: CASSLGIGSYNEQFF.

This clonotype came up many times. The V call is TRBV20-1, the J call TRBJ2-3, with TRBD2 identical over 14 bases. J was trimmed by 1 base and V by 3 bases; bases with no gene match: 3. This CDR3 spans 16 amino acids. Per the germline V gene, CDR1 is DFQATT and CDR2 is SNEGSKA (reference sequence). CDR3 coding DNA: TGCAGTGCTAGGACTAGCGGGAGGGTGGGCACAGATACGCAGTATTTT. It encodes CSARTSGRVGTDTQYF.

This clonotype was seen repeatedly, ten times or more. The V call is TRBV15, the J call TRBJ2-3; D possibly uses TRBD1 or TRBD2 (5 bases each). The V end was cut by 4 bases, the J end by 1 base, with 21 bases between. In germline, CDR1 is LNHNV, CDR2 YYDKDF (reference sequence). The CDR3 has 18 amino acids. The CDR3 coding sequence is TGTGCCACCAGCATCGGGCGGGTACGGGGACGGGGCACAGATACGCAGTATTTT. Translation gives CATSIGRVRGRGTDTQYF. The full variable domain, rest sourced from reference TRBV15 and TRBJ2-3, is DAMVIQNPRYQVTQFGKPVTLSCSQTLNHNVMYWYQQKSSQAPKLLFHYYDKDFNNEADTPDNFQSRRPNTSFCFLDIRSPGLGDTAMYLCATSIGRVRGRGTDTQYFGPGTRLTVL.

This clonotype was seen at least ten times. As DNA, the CDR3 is TGTGCCAGCTCACCATCACAGGGGGCCAGCGAGCAGTACTTC. This codes for CASSPSQGASEQYF. The rearrangement uses TRBV18 and TRBJ2-7; 9 positions agree with TRBD1. The CDR3 covers 14 residues. V lost 2 bases to trimming and J lost 6 bases; unmatched junction nucleotides: 5. Germline V CDR1 and CDR2: KGHSH, LQKENI.

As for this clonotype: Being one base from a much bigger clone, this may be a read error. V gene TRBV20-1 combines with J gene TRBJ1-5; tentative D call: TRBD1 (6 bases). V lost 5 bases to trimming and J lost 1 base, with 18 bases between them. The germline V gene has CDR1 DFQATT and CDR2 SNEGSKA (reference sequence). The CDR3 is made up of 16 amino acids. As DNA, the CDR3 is TGCAGTGCTGAGGTCAGGGGAGAGATCAGCAATCAGCCCCAGCATTTT. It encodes CSAEVRGEISNQPQHF.

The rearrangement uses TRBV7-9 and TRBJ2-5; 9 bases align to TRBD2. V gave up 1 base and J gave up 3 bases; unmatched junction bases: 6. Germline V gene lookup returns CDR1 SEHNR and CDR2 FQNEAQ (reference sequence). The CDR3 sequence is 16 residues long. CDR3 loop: CASSLGPAGGEETQYF. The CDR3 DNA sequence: TGTGCCAGCAGCTTAGGGCCAGCGGGAGGTGAAGAGACCCAGTACTTC.

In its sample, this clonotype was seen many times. The CDR3 sequence is CASSLTPGSMYGYTF. The CDR3 DNA sequence: TGTGCCAGCAGCTTAACGCCCGGCAGTATGTATGGCTACACCTTC. The chain employs TRBV7-3 and TRBJ1-2; no clear D gene. The length of the CDR3 is 15 residues. Germline CDR1 and CDR2: SGHTA and FQGTGA. Trimming stripped 0 bases from V and 5 bases from J, with 13 bases between.

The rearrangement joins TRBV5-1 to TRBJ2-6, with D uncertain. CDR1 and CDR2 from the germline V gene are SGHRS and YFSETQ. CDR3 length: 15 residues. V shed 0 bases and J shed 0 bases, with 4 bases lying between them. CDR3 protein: CASSLGISGANVLTF. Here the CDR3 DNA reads TGCGCCAGCAGCTTGGGAATCTCTGGGGCCAACGTCCTGACTTTC.

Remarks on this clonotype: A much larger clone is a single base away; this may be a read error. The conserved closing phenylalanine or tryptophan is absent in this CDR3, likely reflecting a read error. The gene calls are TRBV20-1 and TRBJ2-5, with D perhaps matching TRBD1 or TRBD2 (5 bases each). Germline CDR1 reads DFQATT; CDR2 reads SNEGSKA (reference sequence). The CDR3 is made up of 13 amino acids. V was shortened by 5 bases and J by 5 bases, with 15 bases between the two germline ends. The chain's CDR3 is CSAGIGASETQYI. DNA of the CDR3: TGCAGTGCTGGCATCGGGGCTTCGGAGACCCAGTACATC.

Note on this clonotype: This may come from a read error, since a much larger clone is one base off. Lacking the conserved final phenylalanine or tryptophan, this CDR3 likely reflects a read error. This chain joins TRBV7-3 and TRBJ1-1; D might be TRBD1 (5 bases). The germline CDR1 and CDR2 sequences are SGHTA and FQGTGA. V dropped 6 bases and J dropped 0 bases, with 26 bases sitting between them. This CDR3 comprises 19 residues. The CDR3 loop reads CASSFPASGIEPMNTEAFL. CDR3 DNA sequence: TGTGCCAGCAGTTTTCCTGCCTCAGGGATTGAGCCCATGAACACTGAAGCTTTCCTT.

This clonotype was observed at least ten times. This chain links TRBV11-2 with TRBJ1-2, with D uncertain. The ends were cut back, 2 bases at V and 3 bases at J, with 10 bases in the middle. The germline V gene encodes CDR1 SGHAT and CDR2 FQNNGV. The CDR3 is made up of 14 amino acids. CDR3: CASSLLYKDYGYTF. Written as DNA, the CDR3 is TGTGCCAGCAGCTTATTATACAAGGACTATGGCTACACCTTC.

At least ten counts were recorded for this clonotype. The chain's CDR3 is CASSYLWADGGYTF. The CDR3 DNA follows: TGTGCCAGCAGTTACCTCTGGGCTGACGGTGGCTACACCTTC. The rearrangement joins TRBV6-5 to TRBJ1-2; D unclear. Germline-derived CDR1 and CDR2 are MNHEY and SVGAGI. The CDR3 is 14 residues long. Trimming shortened V by 2 bases and J by 7 bases, and 14 bases separated the two germline ends.

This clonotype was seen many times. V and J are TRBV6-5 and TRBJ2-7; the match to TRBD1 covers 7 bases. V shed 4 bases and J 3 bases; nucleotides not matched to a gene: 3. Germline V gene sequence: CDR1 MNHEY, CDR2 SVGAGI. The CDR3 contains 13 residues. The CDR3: CASSFGTDYEQYF. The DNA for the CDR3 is TGTGCCAGCAGTTTCGGGACAGACTACGAGCAGTACTTC.